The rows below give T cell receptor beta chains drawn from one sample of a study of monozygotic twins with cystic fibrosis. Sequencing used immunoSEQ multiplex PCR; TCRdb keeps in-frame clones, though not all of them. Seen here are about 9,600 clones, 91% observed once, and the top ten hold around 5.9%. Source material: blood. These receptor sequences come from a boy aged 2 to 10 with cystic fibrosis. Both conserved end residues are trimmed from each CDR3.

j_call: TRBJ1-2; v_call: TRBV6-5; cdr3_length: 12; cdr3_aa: ASSYSGGADGYT
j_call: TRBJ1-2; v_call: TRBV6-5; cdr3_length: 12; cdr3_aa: ASPRQGAGYGYT
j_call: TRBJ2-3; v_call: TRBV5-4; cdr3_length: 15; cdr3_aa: ASSLEFFGFSTDTQY
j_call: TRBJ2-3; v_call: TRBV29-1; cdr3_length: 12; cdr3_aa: SANPGALRDTQY
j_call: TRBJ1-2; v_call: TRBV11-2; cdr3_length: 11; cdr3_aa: ASSAGLDYGYT
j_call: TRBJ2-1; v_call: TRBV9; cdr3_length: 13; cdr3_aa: ASSVAGGNYNEQF
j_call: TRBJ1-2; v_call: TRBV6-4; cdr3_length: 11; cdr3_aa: ASSDGVGRGYT
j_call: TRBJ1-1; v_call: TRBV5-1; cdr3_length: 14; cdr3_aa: ASSPPGRQGGTEAF
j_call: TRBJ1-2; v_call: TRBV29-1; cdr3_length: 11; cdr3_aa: SVWGTDYYGYT
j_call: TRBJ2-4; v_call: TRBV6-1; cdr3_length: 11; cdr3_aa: ASSAVQSNIQY
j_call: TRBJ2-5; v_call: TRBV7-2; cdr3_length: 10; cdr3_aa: ASRVGGETQY
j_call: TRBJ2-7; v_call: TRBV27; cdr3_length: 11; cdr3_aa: ASSTTYRGEQY
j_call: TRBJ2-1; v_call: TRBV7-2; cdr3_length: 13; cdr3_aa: ASSFSGGNYNEQF
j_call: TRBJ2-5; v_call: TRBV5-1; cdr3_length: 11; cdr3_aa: ASSLAGGETQY
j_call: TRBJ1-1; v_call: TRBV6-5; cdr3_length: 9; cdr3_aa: ASRDNTEAF
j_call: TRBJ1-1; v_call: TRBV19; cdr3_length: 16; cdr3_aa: ASSGMRGQGGKNTEAF
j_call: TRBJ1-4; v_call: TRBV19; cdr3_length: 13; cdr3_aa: ASTTRGELYEKLF
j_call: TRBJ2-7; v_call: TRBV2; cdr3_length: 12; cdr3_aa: ASSVGPPSYEQY
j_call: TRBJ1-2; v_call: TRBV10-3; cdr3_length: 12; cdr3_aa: AISGDRGAYGYT
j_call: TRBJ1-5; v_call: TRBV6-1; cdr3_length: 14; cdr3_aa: ASSERRQGGDQPQH
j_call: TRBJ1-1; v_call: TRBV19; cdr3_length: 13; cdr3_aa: ASSLTGTPNTEAF
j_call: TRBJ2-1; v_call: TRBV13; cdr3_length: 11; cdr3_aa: ASSRAPASEQF
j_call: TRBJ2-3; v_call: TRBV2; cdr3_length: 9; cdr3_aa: ASRGWDTQY
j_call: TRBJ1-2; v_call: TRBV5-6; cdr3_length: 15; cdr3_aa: ASSLIVAQTDLYGYT
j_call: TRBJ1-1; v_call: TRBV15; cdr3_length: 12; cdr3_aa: ATSGWQGATEAF
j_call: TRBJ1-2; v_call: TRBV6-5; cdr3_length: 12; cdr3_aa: ASSYSGGARGYT
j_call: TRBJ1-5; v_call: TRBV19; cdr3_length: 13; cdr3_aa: ASSTTGDSNQPQH
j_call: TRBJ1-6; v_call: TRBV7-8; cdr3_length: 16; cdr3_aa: ASSFRGFTSSYNSPLH
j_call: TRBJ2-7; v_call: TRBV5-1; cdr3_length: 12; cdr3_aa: ASRGQGSSYEQY
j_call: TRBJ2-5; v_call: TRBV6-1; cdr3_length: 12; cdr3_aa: ASSVQGGLETQY
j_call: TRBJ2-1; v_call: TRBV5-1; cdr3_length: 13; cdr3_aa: ASSLAGRKVNEQF
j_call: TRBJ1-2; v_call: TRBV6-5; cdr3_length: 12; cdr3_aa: ASTAGGVNYGYT
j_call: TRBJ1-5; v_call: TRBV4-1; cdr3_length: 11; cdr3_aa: ASSQGVLQPQH
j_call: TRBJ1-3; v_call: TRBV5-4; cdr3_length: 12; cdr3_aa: ASSLIGAGNTIY
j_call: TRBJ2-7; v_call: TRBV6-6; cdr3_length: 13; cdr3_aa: ASSPTGTSYYEQY
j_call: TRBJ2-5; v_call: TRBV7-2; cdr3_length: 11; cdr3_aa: ASSLNVEETQY
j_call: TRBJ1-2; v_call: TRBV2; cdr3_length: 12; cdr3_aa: ASREDRGSYGYT
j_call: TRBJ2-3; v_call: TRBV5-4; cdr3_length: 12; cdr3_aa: ASSPSPSTDTQY
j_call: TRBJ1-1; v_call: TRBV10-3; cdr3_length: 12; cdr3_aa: AIRETGRRPEAF
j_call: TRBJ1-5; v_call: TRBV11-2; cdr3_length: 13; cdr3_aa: ASSFSGTGLQPQH
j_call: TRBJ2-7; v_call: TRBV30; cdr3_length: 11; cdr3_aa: AWTPSPAPEQY
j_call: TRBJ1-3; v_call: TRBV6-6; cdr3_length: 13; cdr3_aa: ASSYGGVSGNTIY
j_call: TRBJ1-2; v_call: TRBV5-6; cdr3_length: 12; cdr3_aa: ASSSPGQIYGYT
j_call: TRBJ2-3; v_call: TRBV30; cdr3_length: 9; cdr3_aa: AWSHSDTQY